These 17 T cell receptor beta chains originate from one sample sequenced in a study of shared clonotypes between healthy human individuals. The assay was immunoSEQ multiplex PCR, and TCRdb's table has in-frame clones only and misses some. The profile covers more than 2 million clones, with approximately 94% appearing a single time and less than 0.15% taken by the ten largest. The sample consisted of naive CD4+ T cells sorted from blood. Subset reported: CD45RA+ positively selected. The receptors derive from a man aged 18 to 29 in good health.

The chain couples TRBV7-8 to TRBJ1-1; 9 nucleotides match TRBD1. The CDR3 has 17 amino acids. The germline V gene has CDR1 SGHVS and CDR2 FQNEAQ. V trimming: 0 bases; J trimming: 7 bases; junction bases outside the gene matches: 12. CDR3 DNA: TGTGCCAGCAGCTTAGCTTATAAACAGGGGGCAAGGGATGAAGCTTTCTTT. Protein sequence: CASSLAYKQGARDEAFF.

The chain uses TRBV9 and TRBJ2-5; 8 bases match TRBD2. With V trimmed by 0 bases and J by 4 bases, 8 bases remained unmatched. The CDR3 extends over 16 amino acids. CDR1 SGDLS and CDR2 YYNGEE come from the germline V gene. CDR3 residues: CASSVATGGLRETQYF. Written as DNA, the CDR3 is TGTGCCAGCAGCGTAGCGACGGGGGGGCTAAGAGAGACCCAGTACTTC.

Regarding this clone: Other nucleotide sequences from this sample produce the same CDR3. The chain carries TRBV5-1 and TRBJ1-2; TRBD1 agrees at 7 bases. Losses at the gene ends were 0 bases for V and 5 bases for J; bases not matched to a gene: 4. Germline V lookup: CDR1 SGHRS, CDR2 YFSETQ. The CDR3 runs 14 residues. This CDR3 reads CASSLGDSSYGYTF. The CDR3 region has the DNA TGCGCCAGCAGCTTGGGGGACAGCTCTTATGGCTACACCTTC. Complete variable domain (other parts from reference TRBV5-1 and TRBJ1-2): KAGVTQTPRYLIKTRGQQVTLSCSPISGHRSVSWYQQTPGQGLQFLFEYFSETQRNKGNFPGRFSGRQFSNSRSEMNVSTLELGDSALYLCASSLGDSSYGYTFGSGTRLTVV.

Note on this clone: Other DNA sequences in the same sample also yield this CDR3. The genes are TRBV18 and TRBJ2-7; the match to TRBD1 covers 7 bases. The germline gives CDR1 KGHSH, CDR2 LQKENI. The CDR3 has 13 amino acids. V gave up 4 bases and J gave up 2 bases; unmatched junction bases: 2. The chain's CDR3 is CASSRTGPYEQYF. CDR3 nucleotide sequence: TGTGCCAGCTCACGGACAGGCCCCTACGAGCAGTACTTC.

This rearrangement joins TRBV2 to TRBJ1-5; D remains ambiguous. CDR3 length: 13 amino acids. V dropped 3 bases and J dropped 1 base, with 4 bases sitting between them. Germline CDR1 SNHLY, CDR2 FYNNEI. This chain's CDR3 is CASSDTSNQPQHF. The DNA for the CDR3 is TGTGCCAGCAGTGACACCAGCAATCAGCCCCAGCATTTT.

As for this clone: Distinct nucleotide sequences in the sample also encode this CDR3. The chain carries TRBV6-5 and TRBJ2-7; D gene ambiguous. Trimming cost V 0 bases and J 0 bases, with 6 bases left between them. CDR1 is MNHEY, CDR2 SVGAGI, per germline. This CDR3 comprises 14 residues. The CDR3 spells CASSYSVVSYEQYF. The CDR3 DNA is TGTGCCAGCAGTTACTCGGTAGTCTCCTACGAGCAGTACTTC.

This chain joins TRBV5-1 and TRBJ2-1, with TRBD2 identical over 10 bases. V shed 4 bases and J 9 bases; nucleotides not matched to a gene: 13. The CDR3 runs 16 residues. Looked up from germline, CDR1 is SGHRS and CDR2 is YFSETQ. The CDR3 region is CASSPPGSGRAAEQFF. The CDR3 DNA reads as TGCGCCAGCAGCCCCCCGGGGAGCGGGAGGGCCGCTGAGCAGTTCTTC.

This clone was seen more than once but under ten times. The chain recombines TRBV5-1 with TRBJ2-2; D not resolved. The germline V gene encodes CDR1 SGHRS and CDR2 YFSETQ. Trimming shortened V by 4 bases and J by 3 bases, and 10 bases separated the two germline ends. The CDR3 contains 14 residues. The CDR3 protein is CASSPPGYTGELFF. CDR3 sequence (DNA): TGCGCCAGCAGCCCCCCCGGGTACACCGGGGAGCTGTTTTTT.

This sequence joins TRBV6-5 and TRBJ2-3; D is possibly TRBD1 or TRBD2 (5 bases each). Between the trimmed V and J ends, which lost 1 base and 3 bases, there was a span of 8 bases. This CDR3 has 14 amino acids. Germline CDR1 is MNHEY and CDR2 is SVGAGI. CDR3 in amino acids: CASSYLGDTDTQYF. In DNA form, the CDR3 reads TGTGCCAGCAGTTACTTGGGGGATACAGATACGCAGTATTTT.

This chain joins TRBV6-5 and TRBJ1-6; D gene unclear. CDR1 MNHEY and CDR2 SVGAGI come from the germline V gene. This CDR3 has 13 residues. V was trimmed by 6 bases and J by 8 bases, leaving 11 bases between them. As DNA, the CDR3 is TGTGCCAGCAGGAGGGTTAAGGATTCACCCCTCCACTTT. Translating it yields CASRRVKDSPLHF.

CDR3 sequence: CASAWDRMNTEAFF. The CDR3 DNA follows: TGTGCCAGCGCCTGGGACAGAATGAACACTGAAGCTTTCTTT. The chain has TRBV7-2 and TRBJ1-1; 7 nucleotides line up with TRBD1. The CDR3 is made up of 14 amino acids. The V gene's germline CDR1 is SGHTA and CDR2 FQGNSA. The junction had 6 bases not matched to a gene; V was cut back by 8 bases and J by 0 bases. The entire variable domain, with the rest obtained from reference TRBV7-2 and TRBJ1-1, is as follows: GAGVSQSPSNKVTEKGKDVELRCDPISGHTALYWYRQSLGQGLEFLIYFQGNSAPDKSGLPSDRFSAERTGGSVSTLTIQRTQQEDSAVYLCASAWDRMNTEAFFGQGTRLTVV.

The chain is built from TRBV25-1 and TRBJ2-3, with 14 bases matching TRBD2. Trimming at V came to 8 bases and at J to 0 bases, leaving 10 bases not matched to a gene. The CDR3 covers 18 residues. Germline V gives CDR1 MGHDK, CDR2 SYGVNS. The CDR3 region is CASSGLAGGLTSTDTQYF. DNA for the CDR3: TGTGCCAGCTCCGGACTAGCGGGGGGCCTAACAAGCACAGATACGCAGTATTTT.

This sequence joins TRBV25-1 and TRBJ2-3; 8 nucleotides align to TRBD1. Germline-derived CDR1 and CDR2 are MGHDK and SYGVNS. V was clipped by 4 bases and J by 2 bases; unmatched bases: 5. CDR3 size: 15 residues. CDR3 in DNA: TGTGCCAGCAGTGCGGGGACAGGACACACAGATACGCAGTATTTT. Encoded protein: CASSAGTGHTDTQYF.

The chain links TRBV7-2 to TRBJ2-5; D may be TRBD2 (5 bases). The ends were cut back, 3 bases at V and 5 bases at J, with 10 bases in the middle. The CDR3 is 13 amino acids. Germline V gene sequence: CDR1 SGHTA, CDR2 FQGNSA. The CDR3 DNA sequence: TGTGCCAGCAGCTTTCGGAGGCTGGAGACCCAGTACTTC. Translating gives CASSFRRLETQYF.

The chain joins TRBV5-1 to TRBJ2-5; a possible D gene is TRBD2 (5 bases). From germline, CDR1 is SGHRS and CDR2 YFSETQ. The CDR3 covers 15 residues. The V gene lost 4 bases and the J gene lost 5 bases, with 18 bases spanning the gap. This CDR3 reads CASSPLNPPGETQYF. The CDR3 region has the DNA TGCGCCAGCAGCCCCTTAAATCCGCCGGGGGAGACCCAGTACTTC.

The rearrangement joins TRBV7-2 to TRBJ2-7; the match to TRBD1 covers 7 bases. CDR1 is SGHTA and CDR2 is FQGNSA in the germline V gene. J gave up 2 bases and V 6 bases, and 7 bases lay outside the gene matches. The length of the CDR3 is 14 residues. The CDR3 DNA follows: TGTGCCAGCAGTTTCGGACAGGAAACCTACGAGCAGTACTTC. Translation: CASSFGQETYEQYF.

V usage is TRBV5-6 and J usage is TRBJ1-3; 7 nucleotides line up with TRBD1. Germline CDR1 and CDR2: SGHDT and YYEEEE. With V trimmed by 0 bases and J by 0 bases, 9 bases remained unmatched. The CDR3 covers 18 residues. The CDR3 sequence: CASSLGPDRLISGNTIYF. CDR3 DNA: TGTGCCAGCAGCTTGGGACCGGACAGGTTAATCTCTGGAAACACCATATATTTT.